This T cell receptor (beta chain) is from a study of T cells in Graves' hyperthyroidism and ophthalmopathy. For Graves' hyperthyroidism to be stable, ophthalmopathy could not progress within 18 months. Using around 10 ml of fresh peripheral blood, PBMCs were prepared. CDR3 length equals 14 residues. V lost 1 base, J lost 5 bases, and 11 bases lay in between. CDR1 MGHRA and CDR2 YSYEKL come from the germline V gene. What was amplified from RNA transcripts were TCR beta CDR3 regions. The study used the HTBI primer set for a first-round RT-PCR of the TCR CDR3. TCRdb processed the multiplex PCR reads anew with MiXCR; each CDR3 protein has one entry. Found here are around 560,000 distinct CDR3 sequences, over 15% of them singletons; the top ten hold approximately 20%.

This TCR was sampled from a woman between 18 and 30 years old with Graves' hyperthyroidism. The rearrangement links TRBV4-1 to TRBJ2-5, with D uncertain. Sequencing used blood. The CDR3, as DNA: TGCGCCAGCAGCCAAGCCCCTCCCCCGGAGACCCAGTACTTC. Translated, it gives CASSQAPPPETQYF.